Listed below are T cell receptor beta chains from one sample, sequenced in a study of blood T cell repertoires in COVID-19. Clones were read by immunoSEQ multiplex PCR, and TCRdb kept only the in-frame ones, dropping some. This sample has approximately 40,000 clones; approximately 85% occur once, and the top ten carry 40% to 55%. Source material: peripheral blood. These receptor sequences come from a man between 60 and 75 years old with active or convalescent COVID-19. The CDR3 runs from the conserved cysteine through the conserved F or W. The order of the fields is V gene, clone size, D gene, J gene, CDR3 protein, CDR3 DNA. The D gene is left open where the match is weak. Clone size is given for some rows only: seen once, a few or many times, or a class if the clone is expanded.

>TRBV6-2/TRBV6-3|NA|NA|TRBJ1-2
CASSYKQGWLRGYTF
TGTGCCAGCAGTTACAAGCAGGGGTGGCTGAGAGGCTACACCTTC
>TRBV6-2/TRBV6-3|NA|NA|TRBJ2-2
CASSGQGELFF
TGTGCCAGCAGTGGACAGGGGGAGCTGTTTTTT
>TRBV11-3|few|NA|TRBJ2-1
CASSTGVAYNEQFF
TGTGCCAGCAGCACGGGGGTTGCCTACAATGAGCAGTTCTTC
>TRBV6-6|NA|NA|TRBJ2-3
CASSDRDTQYF
TGTGCCAGCAGCGACAGAGATACGCAGTATTTT
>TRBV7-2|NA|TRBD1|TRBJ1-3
CASSLSGTAGNTIYF
TGTGCCAGCAGCTTATCAGGGACAGCTGGAAACACCATATATTTT
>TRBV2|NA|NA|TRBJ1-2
CASSEAQGSYGYTF
TGTGCCAGCAGTGAAGCGCAGGGCTCCTATGGCTACACCTTC
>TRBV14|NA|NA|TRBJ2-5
CASSQGHKETQYF
TGTGCCAGCAGCCAAGGCCACAAAGAGACCCAGTACTTC
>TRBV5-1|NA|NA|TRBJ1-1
CASSLASGGTEAFF
TGCGCCAGTAGCTTGGCCTCGGGGGGCACTGAAGCTTTCTTT
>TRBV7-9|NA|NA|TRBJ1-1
CASSLVAGVGAEAFF
TGTGCCAGCAGCTTAGTGGCGGGGGTAGGGGCTGAAGCTTTCTTT
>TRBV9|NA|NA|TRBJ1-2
CASSVDTDYGYTF
TGTGCCAGCAGCGTAGATACAGACTATGGCTACACCTTC
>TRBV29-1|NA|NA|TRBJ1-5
CSPGGHINQPQHF
TGCAGCCCGGGGGGACATATCAATCAGCCCCAGCATTTT
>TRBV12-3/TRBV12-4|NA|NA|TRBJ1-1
CASSGGAGETFF
TGTGCCAGCAGTGGAGGGGCGGGGGAAACTTTCTTT
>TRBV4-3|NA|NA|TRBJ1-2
CASSQDVRAGGANYGYTF
TGCGCCAGCAGCCAAGATGTGCGGGCGGGGGGAGCTAACTATGGCTACACCTTC
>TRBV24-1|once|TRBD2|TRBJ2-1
CATGTGGTYNEQFF
TGTGCCACCGGAACGGGAGGAACCTACAATGAGCAGTTCTTC
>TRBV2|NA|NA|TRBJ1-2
CASRAQGGISANYGYTF
TGTGCCAGCAGGGCTCAAGGGGGTATTTCTGCTAACTATGGCTACACCTTC
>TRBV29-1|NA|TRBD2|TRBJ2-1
CSVEFGLAVFYNEQFF
TGCAGCGTTGAATTTGGACTAGCGGTATTTTACAATGAGCAGTTCTTC
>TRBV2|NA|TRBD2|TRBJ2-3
CASSGIGLAGGTDTQYF
TGTGCCAGCAGTGGGATAGGACTAGCGGGGGGCACAGATACGCAGTATTTT
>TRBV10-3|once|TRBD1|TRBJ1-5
CASRDSGGNQPQHF
TGTGCCTCCCGGGACAGTGGGGGCAATCAGCCCCAGCATTTT
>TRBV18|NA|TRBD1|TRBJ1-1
CASSPDRQGGTEAFF
TGTGCCAGCTCACCAGATCGGCAGGGGGGCACTGAAGCTTTCTTT
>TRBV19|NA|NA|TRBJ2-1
CASSWLAPNNEQFF
TGTGCCAGTAGCTGGCTAGCGCCGAACAATGAGCAGTTCTTC
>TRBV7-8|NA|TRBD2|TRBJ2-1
CASSLRRERNEQFF
TGTGCCAGCAGCTTAAGGCGGGAGAGGAATGAGCAGTTCTTC
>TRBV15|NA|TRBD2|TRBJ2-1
CATSREGALAEDNEQFF
TGTGCCACCAGCAGAGAAGGTGCGCTAGCGGAAGACAATGAGCAGTTCTTC
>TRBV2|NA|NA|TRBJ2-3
CASSPLEGDTQYF
TGTGCCAGCAGCCCACTAGAGGGAGATACGCAGTATTTT
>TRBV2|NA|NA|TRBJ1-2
CASSDSAGYTF
TGTGCCAGCAGTGACAGCGCTGGCTACACCTTC
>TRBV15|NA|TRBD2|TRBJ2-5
CATSRGARGLAGQETQYF
TGTGCCACCAGCAGAGGAGCCCGGGGACTAGCGGGACAAGAGACCCAGTACTTC
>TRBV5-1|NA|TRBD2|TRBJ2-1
CASRAGGTGGEQFF
TGCGCCAGCAGGGCGGGGGGCACCGGGGGAGAGCAGTTCTTC
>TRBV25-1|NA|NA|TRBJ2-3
CASSEGHTDTQYF
TGTGCCAGCAGTGAGGGACACACAGATACGCAGTATTTT
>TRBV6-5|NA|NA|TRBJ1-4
CAIRWGPNEKLFF
TGTGCCATCCGGTGGGGGCCGAATGAAAAACTGTTTTTT
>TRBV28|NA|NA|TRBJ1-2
CASSLTRTQGVLKNGYTF
TGTGCCAGCAGTTTAACTCGAACACAAGGGGTTCTAAAGAATGGCTACACCTTC
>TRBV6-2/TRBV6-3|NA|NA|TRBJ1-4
CASRPGRATNEKLFF
TGTGCCAGCAGACCTGGGAGGGCCACTAATGAAAAACTGTTTTTT
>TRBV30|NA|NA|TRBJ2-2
CAWNFLPSTGELFF
TGTGCCTGGAATTTTCTCCCTTCCACCGGGGAGCTGTTTTTT
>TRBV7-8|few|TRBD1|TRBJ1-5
CASSYGQGRSSSNQPQHF
TGTGCCAGCAGCTATGGACAGGGAAGAAGCTCTAGCAATCAGCCCCAGCATTTT
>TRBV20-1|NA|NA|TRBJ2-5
CSASRVAGQETQYF
TGCAGTGCTAGTCGGGTAGCCGGCCAAGAGACCCAGTACTTC
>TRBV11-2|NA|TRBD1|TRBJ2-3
CASSLGDRETDTQYF
TGTGCCAGCAGCCTGGGGGACAGGGAAACAGATACGCAGTATTTT
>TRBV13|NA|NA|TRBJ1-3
CASSPRPGFSGNTIYF
TGTGCCAGCAGCCCTCGCCCAGGGTTCTCTGGAAACACCATATATTTT
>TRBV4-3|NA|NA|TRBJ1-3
CASSHPDKTFSGNTIYF
TGCGCCAGCAGCCACCCGGACAAGACTTTCTCTGGAAACACCATATATTTT
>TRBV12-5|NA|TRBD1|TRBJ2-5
CASGRDRVQETQYF
TGTGCTAGTGGTCGCGACAGGGTCCAAGAGACCCAGTACTTC
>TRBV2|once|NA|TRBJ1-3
CASSSESSGNTIYF
TGTGCCAGCAGCTCTGAGAGCTCTGGAAACACCATATATTTT
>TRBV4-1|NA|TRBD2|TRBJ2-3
CASSQDGPGLAVTDTQYF
TGCGCCAGCAGCCAAGATGGCCCGGGACTAGCGGTGACAGATACGCAGTATTTT
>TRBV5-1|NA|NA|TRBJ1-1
CASRDSFNTEAFF
TGCGCCAGCAGAGACAGTTTTAACACTGAAGCTTTCTTT
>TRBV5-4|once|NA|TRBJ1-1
CASRGGLGTEAFF
TGTGCCAGCCGGGGGGGGTTGGGCACTGAAGCTTTCTTT
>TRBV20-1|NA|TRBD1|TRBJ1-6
CSASGPGQDNSPLHF
TGCAGTGCTAGTGGGCCCGGACAGGACAATTCACCCCTCCACTTT
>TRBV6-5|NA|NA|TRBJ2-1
CASSYSGPRINEQFF
TGTGCCAGCAGTTACTCGGGCCCGCGTATCAATGAGCAGTTCTTC
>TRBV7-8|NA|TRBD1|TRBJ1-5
CASSSQGANQPQHF
TGTGCCAGCAGCTCACAGGGGGCAAATCAGCCCCAGCATTTT